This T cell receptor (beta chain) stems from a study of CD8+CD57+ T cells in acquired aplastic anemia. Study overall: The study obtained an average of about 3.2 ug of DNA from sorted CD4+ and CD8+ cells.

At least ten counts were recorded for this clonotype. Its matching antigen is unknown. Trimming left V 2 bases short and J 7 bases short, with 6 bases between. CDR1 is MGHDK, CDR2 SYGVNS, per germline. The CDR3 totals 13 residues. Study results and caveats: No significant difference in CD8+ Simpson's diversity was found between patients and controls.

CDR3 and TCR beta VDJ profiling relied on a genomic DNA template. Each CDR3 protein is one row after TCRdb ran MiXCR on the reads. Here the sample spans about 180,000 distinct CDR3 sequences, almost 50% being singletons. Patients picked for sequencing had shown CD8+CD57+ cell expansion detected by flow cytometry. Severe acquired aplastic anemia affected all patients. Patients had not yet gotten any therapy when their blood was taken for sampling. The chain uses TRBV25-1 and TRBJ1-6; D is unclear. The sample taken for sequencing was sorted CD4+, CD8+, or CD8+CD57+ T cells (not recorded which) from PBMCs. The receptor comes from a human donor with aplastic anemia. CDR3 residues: CASSEGNNSPLHF. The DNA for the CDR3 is TGTGCCAGCAGTGAAGGCAACAATTCACCCCTCCACTTT.